This T cell receptor beta chain comes out of a study of human T cells and chemical hapten exposure. Study information: Sensitization used 2% DPC on about 2 cm by about 2 cm upper inner arm skin.

In the study's own analysis: There were a median of roughly 100,000 TCRs per sample, with a range from about 23,224 to 750,000. TCRdb itself ran the RACE reads through MiXCR, one entry per CDR3 protein. The V and J calls shown here were made by TCRdb, not taken from the authors' results. In the table there are 80,000 to 100,000 distinct CDR3 sequences, approximately 13% of which are singletons. The germline V gene has CDR1 LGHNA and CDR2 YNFKEQ. Germline trimming cut 0 bases from V and 0 bases from J; bases unmatched to any gene: 1. The CDR3 is 16 amino acids. Overall study results and limits: DPC sensitization left the count of TCRs above 1 in 1000 unchanged.

Time point defined: patch test 1, 2 weeks after DPC sensitization. Noted treatment: therapeutic diphenylcyclopropenone sensitization with weekly scalp DPC. Alopecia patients, 18 to 70 years old and DPC-suitable, served as donors. Points on this clonotype: Antigen unknown.

Sequencing used whole blood, obtained in connection with sensitization to the hapten diphenylcyclopropenone (DPC). V and J are TRBV4-2 and TRBJ2-7; 11 bases are shared with TRBD2. This TCR came from a woman between 35 and 50 years old with alopecia areata. Some clones in this sample may be carry-over from other donors' samples. Here the CDR3 reads CASSQDTSGSSYEQYF. In nucleotides, the CDR3 is TGTGCCAGCAGCCAAGATACTAGCGGGAGCTCCTACGAGCAGTACTTC.